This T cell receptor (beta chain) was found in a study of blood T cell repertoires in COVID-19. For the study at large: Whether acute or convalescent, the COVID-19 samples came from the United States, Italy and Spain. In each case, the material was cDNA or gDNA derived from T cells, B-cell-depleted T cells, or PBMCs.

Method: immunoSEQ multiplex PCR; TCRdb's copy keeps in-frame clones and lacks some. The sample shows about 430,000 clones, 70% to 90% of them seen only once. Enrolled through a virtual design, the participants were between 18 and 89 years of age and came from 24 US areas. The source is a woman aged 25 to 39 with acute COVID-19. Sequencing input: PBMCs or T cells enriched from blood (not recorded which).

CDR3 loop: CASSYNRGSNQPQHF. CDR3 coding DNA: TGTGCCAGCAGCTATAACAGGGGGAGCAATCAGCCCCAGCATTTT. The rearrangement links TRBV7-2 to TRBJ1-5, with TRBD1 identical over 8 bases. V gave up 4 bases and J gave up 1 base; unmatched junction bases: 3. The CDR3 spans 15 residues. Germline values: CDR1 SGHTA, CDR2 FQGNSA. Variable domain in full (rest from reference TRBV7-2 and TRBJ1-5): GAGVSQSPSNKVTEKGKDVELRCDPISGHTALYWYRQSLGQGLEFLIYFQGNSAPDKSGLPSDRFSAERTGGSVSTLTIQRTQQEDSAVYLCASSYNRGSNQPQHFGDGTRLSIL.